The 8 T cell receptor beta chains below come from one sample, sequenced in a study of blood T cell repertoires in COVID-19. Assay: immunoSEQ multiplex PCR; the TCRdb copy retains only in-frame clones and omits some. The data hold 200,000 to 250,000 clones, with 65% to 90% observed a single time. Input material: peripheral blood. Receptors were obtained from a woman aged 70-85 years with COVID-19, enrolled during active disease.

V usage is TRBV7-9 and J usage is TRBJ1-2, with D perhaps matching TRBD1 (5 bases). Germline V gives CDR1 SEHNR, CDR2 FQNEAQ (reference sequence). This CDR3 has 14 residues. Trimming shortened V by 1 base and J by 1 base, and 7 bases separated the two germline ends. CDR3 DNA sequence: TGTGCCAGCAGCTTAGTAGGGGATAACTATGGCTACACCTTC. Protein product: CASSLVGDNYGYTF.

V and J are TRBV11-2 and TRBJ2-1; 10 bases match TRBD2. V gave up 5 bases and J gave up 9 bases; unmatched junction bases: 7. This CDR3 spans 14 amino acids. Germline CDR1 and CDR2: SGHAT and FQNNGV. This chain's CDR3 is CASSLGTSASEQFF. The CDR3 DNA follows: TGTGCCAGCAGCCTCGGGACTAGCGCGAGTGAGCAGTTCTTC.

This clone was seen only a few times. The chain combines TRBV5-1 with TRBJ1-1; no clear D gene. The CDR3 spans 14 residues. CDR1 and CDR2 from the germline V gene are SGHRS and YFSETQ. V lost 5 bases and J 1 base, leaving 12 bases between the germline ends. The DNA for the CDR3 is TGCGCCAGCAGGAAAACGGGGAGGAACACTGAAGCTTTCTTT. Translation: CASRKTGRNTEAFF.

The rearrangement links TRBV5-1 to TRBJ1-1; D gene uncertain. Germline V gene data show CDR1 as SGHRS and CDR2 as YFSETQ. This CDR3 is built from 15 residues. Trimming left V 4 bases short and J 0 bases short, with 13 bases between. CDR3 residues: CASSEDPGMNTEAFF. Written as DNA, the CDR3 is TGCGCCAGCAGCGAGGACCCCGGGATGAACACTGAAGCTTTCTTT. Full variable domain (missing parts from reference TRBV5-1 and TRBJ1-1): KAGVTQTPRYLIKTRGQQVTLSCSPISGHRSVSWYQQTPGQGLQFLFEYFSETQRNKGNFPGRFSGRQFSNSRSEMNVSTLELGDSALYLCASSEDPGMNTEAFFGQGTRLTVV.

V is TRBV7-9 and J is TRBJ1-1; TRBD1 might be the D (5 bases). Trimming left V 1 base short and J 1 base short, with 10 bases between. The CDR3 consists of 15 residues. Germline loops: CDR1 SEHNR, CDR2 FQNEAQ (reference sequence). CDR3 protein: CASSLVVRENTEAFF. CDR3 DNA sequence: TGTGCCAGCAGCTTAGTGGTCAGGGAGAACACTGAAGCTTTCTTT.

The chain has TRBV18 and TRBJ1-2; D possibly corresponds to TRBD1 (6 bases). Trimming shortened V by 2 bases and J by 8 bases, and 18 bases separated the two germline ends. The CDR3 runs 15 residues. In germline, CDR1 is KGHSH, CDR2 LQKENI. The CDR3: CASSPRRGGPEGYTF. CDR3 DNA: TGTGCCAGCTCACCAAGGAGGGGGGGCCCAGAAGGCTACACCTTC.

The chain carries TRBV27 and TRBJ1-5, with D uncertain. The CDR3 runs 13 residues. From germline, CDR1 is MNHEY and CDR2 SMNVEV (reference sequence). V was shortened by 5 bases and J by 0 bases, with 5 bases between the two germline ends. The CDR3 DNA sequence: TGTGCCAGCAGTGCGGATAGCAATCAGCCCCAGCATTTT. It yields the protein CASSADSNQPQHF.

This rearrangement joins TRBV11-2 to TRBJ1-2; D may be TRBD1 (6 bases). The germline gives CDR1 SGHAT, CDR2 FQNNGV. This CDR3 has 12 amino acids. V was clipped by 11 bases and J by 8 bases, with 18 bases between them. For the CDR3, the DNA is TGTGCCGTCGGAACAGGGCCTTCAGGCTACACCTTC. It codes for CAVGTGPSGYTF.